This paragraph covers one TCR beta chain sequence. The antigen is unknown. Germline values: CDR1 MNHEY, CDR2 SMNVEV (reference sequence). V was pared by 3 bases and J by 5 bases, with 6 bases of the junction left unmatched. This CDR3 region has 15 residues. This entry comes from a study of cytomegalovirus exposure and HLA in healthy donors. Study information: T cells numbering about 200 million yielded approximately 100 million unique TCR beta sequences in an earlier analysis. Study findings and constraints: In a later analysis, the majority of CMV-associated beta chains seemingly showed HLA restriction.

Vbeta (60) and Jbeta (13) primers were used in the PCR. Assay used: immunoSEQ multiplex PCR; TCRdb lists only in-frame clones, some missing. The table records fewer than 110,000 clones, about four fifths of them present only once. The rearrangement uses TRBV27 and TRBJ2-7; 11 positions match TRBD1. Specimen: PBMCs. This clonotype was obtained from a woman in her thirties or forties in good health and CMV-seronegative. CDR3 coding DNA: TGTGCCAGCAGTTTCCCGGGACAGGGGGTTGACGAGCAGTACTTC. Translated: CASSFPGQGVDEQYF.